A single TCR beta chain is shown here with its context. Clones were sequenced by immunoSEQ multiplex PCR, and TCRdb holds only the in-frame ones, with some missing. The data contain fewer than 200,000 clones, just over 95% of them seen just once; the ten biggest clones take up just over 1%. The sample comes from a study of control samples from healthy donors and cancer patients. The CDR3 is made up of 16 amino acids. Source material: blood. The genes are TRBV7-5 and TRBJ1-3; the table's D call, TRBD1, has no DNA check behind it. TRBV7-5 is described as a pseudogene. The source is a woman aged 25-40 years in good health. The CDR3 DNA follows: TGTGCCAGAAGCTTCGACAGGCCCAACTCTGGAAACACCATATATTTT. Its translation: CARSFDRPNSGNTIYF.